The entry that follows covers one T cell receptor (beta chain) sequence. Its antigen is unknown. The sample comes from a study of cytomegalovirus exposure and HLA in healthy donors. Study-wide context: Researchers found that roughly 77% of under 450 genotyped donors fell within the Caucasian-associated ancestry cluster. Study-wide results and limits: Analysis was performed later, and it showed HLA-associated TCR beta chains to be more clonally expanded than equally common others.

With 60 Vbeta and 13 Jbeta primers, the PCR was carried out. TCRdb's copy holds only in-frame clones and misses some; the assay was immunoSEQ multiplex PCR. The top ten clones hold 2.5% to 3% of a sample with a few hundred thousand clones, roughly 80% of them seen once. The TCR originated in a man aged 25-45 years in good health and CMV-seronegative. The sequencing sample was made of PBMCs.

The CDR3 here is CASSDRELGGYTF. In DNA, the CDR3 is TGTGCCAGCAGTGACAGGGAATTGGGTGGCTACACCTTC. This chain joins TRBV2 and TRBJ1-2; tentative D call: TRBD1 (5 bases). V was pared by 3 bases and J by 7 bases, with 12 bases between. This CDR3 region has 13 residues. Germline-derived CDR1 and CDR2 are SNHLY and FYNNEI.